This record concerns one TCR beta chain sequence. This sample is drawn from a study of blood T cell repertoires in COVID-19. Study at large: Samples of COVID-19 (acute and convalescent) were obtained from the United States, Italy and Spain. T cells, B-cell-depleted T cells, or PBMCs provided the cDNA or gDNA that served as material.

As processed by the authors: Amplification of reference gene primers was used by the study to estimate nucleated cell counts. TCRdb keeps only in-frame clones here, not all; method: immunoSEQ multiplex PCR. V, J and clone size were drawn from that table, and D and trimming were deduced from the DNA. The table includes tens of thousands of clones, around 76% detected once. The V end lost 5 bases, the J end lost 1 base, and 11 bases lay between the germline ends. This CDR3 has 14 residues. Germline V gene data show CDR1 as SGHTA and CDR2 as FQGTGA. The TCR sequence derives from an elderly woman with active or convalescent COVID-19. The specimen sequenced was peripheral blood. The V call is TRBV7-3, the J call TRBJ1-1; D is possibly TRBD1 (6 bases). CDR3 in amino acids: CASSDTGTNTEAFF. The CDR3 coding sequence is TGTGCCAGCAGCGACACAGGGACGAACACTGAAGCTTTCTTT.